This is a list of T cell receptor beta chains from one sample in a study of cytomegalovirus exposure and HLA in healthy donors. Data came from immunoSEQ multiplex PCR; TCRdb stores just in-frame clones and leaves some out. Counted here are about 85,000 clones, more than 75% occurring once; the ten biggest clones make up around a quarter. Sequencing input: PBMCs. Receptor source: a woman between 50 and 59 years old in good health and CMV-seropositive. The conserved cysteine and the conserved F or W are not part of the CDR3 here. Each record gives: CDR3 length, J gene, V gene, clone size, CDR3 protein. Part of the rows lack a size; the others show once, few, many or a class for expanded clones.

cdr3_length: 12
j_call: TRBJ1-1
v_call: TRBV4-1
clone_size: NA
cdr3_aa: ASSQASGGGEAF

cdr3_length: 12
j_call: TRBJ2-1
v_call: TRBV11-2
clone_size: NA
cdr3_aa: ASSFRDRLNEQF

cdr3_length: 15
j_call: TRBJ1-5
v_call: TRBV30
clone_size: NA
cdr3_aa: AWSAPRWGQGPQPQH

cdr3_length: 12
j_call: TRBJ1-5
v_call: TRBV6-6
clone_size: few
cdr3_aa: ASRTGSGNQPQH

cdr3_length: 11
j_call: TRBJ2-7
v_call: TRBV29-1
clone_size: NA
cdr3_aa: SVGTTGAYEQY

cdr3_length: 11
j_call: TRBJ1-1
v_call: TRBV19
clone_size: NA
cdr3_aa: ASTERQNTEAF

cdr3_length: 12
j_call: TRBJ2-7
v_call: TRBV6-5
clone_size: NA
cdr3_aa: ASSYSGQGYEQY

cdr3_length: 14
j_call: TRBJ1-6
v_call: TRBV7-9
clone_size: NA
cdr3_aa: ASSLEGGSYNSPLH

cdr3_length: 9
j_call: TRBJ2-1
v_call: TRBV4-1
clone_size: few
cdr3_aa: ASSPGGSQF

cdr3_length: 13
j_call: TRBJ1-2
v_call: TRBV19
clone_size: NA
cdr3_aa: ASSQSKGLGYGYT

cdr3_length: 14
j_call: TRBJ1-6
v_call: TRBV27
clone_size: NA
cdr3_aa: ASSLRLAQGESPLH

cdr3_length: 11
j_call: TRBJ1-1
v_call: TRBV11-3
clone_size: NA
cdr3_aa: ASSETEATEAF

cdr3_length: 16
j_call: TRBJ2-5
v_call: TRBV4-2
clone_size: NA
cdr3_aa: ASSQGDGTSGRGETQY

cdr3_length: 11
j_call: TRBJ2-7
v_call: TRBV10-3
clone_size: NA
cdr3_aa: AISESKMQEQY

cdr3_length: 13
j_call: TRBJ1-6
v_call: TRBV14
clone_size: NA
cdr3_aa: ASSPGGTYNSPLH

cdr3_length: 11
j_call: TRBJ2-7
v_call: TRBV7-9
clone_size: NA
cdr3_aa: ASSLARDYEQY

cdr3_length: 10
j_call: TRBJ2-1
v_call: TRBV7-2
clone_size: NA
cdr3_aa: ASSWPYNEQF